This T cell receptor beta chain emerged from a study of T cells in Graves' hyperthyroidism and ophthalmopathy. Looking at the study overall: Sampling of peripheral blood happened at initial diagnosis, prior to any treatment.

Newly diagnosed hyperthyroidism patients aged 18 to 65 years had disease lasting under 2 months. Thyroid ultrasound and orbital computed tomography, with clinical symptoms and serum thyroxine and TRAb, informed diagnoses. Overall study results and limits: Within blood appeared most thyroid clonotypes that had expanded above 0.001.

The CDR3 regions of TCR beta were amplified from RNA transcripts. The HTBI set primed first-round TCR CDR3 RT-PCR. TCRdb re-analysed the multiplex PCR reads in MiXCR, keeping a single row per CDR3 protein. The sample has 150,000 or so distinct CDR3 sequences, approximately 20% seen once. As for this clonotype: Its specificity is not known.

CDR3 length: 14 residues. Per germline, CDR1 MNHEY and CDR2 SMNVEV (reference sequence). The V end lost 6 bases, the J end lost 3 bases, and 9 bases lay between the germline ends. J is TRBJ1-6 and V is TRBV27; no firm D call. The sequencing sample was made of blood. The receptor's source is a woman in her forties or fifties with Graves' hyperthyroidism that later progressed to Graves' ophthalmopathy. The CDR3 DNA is TGTGCCAGCAGCTGGAACGGCTATAATTCACCCCTCCACTTT. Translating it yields CASSWNGYNSPLHF.